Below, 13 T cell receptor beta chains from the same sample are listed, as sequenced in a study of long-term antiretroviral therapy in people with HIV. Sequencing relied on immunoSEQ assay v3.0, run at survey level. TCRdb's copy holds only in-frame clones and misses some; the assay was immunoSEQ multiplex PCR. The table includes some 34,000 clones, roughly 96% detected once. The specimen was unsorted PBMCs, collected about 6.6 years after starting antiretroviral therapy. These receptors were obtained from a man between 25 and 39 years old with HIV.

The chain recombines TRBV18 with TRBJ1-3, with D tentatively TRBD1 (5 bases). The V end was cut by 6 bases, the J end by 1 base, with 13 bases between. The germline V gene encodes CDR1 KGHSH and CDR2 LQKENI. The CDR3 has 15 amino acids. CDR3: CASSVDAGSGNTIYF. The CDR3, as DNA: TGTGCCAGCTCCGTAGACGCAGGGTCTGGAAACACCATATATTTT.

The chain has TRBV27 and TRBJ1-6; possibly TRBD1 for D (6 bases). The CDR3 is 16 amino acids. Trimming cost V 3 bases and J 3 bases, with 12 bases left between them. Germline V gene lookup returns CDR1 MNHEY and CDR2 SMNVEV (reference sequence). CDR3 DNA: TGTGCCAGCAGTTTCGAAGGGGGATTCTATAATTCACCCCTCCACTTT. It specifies CASSFEGGFYNSPLHF.

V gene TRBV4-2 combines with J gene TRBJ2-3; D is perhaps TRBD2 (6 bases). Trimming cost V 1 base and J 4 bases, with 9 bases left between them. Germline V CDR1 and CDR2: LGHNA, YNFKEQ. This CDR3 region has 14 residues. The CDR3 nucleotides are TGTGCCAGCAGCCAAGTTTGGGGGGCAGATACGCAGTATTTT. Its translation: CASSQVWGADTQYF.

The CDR3 DNA is TGTGCCAGCAGCGTGGGGACAGGGGGGTATCAGCCCCAGCATTTT. This codes for CASSVGTGGYQPQHF. The chain combines TRBV9 with TRBJ1-5; TRBD1 agrees at 11 bases. From germline, CDR1 is SGDLS and CDR2 YYNGEE. V lost 2 bases, J lost 5 bases, and 3 bases stayed unmatched. The CDR3 sequence is 15 residues long.

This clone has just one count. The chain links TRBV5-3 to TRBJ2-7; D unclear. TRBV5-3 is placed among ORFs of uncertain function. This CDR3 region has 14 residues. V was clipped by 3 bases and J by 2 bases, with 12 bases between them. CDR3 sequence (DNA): TGTGCCAGAAGCTCGGTATTGGAGACCTACGAGCAGTACTTC. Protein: CARSSVLETYEQYF.

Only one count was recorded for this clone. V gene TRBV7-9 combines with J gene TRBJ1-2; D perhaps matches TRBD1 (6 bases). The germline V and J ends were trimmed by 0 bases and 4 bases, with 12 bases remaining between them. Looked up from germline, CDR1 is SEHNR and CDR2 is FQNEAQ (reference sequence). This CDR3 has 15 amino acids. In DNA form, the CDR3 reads TGTGCCAGCAGCTTAGCGGGGACACCAATCTATGGCTACACCTTC. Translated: CASSLAGTPIYGYTF.

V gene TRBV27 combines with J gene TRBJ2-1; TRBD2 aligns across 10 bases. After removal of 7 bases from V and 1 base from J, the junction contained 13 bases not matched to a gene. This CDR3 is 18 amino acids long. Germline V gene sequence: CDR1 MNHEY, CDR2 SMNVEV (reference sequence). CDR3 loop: CASKEGLAAGGSYNEQFF. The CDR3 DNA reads TGTGCCAGCAAAGAAGGACTAGCGGCCGGGGGGTCCTACAATGAGCAGTTCTTC.

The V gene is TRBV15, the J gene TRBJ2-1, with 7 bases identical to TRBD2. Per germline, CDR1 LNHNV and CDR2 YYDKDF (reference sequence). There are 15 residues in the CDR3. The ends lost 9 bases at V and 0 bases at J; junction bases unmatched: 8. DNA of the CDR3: TGTGCCACTACGACTAGCACGAGCTCCTACAATGAGCAGTTCTTC. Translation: CATTTSTSSYNEQFF.

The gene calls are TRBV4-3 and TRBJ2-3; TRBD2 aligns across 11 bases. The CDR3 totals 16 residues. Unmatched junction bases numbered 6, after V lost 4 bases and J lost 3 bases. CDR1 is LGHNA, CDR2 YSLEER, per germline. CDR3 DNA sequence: TGCGCCAGCAGCCGAACCGGGACTAGCGGAACAGATACGCAGTATTTT. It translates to CASSRTGTSGTDTQYF.

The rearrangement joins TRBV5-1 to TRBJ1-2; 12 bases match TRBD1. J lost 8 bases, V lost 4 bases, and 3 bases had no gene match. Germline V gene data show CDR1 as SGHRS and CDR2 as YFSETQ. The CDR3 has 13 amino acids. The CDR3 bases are TGCGCCAGCAGCAAGGGGACAGGGGGCGGCTACACCTTC. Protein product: CASSKGTGGGYTF.

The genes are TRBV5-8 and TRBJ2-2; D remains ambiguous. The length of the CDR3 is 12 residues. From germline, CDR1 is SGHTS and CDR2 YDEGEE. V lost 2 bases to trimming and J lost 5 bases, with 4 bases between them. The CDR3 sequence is CASSLPTGELFF. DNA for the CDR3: TGTGCCAGCAGCTTACCAACCGGGGAGCTGTTTTTT.

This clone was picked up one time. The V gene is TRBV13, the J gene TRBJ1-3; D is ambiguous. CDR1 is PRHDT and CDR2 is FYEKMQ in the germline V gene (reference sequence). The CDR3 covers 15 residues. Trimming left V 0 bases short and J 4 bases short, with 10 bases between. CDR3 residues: CASSLGRGGGNTIYF. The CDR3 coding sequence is TGTGCCAGCAGCTTAGGACGTGGAGGAGGAAACACCATATATTTT.

CDR3 in amino acids: CASSYRLVGEQYF. For the CDR3, the DNA is TGTGCCAGCAGTTACCGACTAGTTGGCGAGCAGTACTTC. The chain uses TRBV6-5 and TRBJ2-7; weak D call: TRBD2 (6 bases). From germline, CDR1 is MNHEY and CDR2 SVGAGI. With 2 bases removed from V and 6 bases from J, the gap between germline ends came to 11 bases. CDR3 length: 13 amino acids.